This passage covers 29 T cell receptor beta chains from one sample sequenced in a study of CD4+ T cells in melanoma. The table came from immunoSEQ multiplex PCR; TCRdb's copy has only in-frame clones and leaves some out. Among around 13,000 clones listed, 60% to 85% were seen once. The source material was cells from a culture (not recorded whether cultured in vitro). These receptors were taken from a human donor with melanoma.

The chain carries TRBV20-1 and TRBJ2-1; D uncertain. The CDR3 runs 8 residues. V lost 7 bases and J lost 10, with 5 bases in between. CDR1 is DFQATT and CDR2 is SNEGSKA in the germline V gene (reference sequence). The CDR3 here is CSVAEQFF. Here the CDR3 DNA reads TGCAGTGTGGCGGAGCAGTTCTTC.

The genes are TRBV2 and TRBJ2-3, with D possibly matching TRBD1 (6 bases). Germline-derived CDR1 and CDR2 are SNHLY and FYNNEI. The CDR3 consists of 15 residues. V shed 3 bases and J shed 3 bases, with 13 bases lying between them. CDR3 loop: CASSDRWGRTDTQYF. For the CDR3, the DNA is TGTGCCAGCAGTGACAGGTGGGGGCGAACAGATACGCAGTATTTT. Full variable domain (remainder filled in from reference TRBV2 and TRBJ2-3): EPEVTQTPSHQVTQMGQEVILRCVPISNHLYFYWYRQILGQKVEFLVSFYNNEISEKSEIFDDQFSVERPDGSNFTLKIRSTKLEDSAMYFCASSDRWGRTDTQYFGPGTRLTVL.

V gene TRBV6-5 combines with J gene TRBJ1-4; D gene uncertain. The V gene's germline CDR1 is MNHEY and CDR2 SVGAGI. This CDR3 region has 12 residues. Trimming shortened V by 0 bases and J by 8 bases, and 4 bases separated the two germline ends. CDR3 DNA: TGTGCCAGCAGTTACTCCGGGGAAAAACTGTTTTTT. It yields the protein CASSYSGEKLFF.

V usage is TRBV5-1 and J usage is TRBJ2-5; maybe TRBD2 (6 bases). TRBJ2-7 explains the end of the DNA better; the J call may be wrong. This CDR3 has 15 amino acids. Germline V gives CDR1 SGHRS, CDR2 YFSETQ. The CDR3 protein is CASSLGGGSVYEQYF. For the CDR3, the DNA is TGCGCCAGCAGCTTGGGGGGAGGATCTGTCTACGAGCAGTACTTC.

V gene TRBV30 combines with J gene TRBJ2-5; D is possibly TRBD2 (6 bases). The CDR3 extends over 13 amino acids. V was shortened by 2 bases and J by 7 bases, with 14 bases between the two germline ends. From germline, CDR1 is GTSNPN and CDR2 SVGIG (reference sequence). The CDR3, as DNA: TGTGCCTGGAGTCTAGGGACCGGGGGGACCCAGTACTTC. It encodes CAWSLGTGGTQYF. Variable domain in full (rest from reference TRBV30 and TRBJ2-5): SQTIHQWPATLVQPVGSPLSLECTVEGTSNPNLYWYRQAAGRGLQLLFYSVGIGQISSEVPQNLSASRPQDRQFILSSKKLLLSDSGFYLCAWSLGTGGTQYFGPGTRLLVL.

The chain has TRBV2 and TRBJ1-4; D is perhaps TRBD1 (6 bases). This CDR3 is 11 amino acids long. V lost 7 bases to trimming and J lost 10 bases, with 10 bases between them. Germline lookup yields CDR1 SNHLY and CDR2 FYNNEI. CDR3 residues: CASNGQTKLFF. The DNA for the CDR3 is TGTGCCAGCAACGGACAGACAAAACTGTTTTTT.

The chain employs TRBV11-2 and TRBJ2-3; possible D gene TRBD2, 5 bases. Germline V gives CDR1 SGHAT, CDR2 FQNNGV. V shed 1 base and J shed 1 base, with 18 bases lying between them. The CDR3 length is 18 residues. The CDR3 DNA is TGTGCCAGCAGCTTAGGGAGGACGACCCGGACTCGCACAGATACGCAGTATTTT. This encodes CASSLGRTTRTRTDTQYF.

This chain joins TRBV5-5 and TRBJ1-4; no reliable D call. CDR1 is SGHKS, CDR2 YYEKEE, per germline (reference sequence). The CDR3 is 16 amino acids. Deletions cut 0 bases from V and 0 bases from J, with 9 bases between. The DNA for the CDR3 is TGTGCCAGCAGCTTGGGGTCAGCAGCAACTAATGAAAAACTGTTTTTT. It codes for CASSLGSAATNEKLFF.

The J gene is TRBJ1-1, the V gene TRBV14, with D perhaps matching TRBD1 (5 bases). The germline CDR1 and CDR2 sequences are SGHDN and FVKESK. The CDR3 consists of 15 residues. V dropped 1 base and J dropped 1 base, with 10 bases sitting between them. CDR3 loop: CASSQGGGWNTEAFF. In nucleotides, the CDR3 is TGTGCCAGCAGCCAAGGGGGGGGATGGAACACTGAAGCTTTCTTT.

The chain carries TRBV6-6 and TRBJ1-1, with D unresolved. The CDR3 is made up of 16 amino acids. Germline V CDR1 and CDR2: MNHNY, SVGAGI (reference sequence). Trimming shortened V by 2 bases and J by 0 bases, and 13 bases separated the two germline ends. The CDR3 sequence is CASSYGLGRLNTEAFF. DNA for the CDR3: TGTGCCAGCAGTTACGGGCTCGGACGGCTGAACACTGAAGCTTTCTTT.

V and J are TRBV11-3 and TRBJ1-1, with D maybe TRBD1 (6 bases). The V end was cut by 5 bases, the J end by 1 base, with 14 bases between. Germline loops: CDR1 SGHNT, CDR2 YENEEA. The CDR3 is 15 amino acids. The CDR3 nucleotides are TGTGCCAGCAGCCAAGGGGGGGGATGGAACACTGAAGCTTTCTTT. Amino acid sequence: CASSQGGGWNTEAFF.

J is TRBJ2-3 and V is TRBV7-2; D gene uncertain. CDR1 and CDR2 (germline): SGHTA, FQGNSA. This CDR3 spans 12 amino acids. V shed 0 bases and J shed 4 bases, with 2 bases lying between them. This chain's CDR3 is CASSLAADTQYF. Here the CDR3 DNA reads TGTGCCAGCAGCTTAGCCGCAGATACGCAGTATTTT.

In DNA form, the CDR3 reads TGTGCCAGCAGTGTCCGGGGGACGGGCTCTGGGGCCAACGTCCTGACTTTC. Protein sequence: CASSVRGTGSGANVLTF. This rearrangement joins TRBV6-1 to TRBJ2-6; TRBD2 might be the D (6 bases). V lost 4 bases to trimming and J lost 0 bases, with 13 bases between them. In germline, CDR1 is MNHNS, CDR2 SASEGT. The CDR3 runs to 17 residues.

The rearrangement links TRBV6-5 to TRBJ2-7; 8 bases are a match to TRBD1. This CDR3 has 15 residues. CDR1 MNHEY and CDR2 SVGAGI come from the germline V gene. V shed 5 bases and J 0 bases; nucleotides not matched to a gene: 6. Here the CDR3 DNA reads TGTGCCAGCAGTGACTACGGGACAGGCTCCTACGAGCAGTACTTC. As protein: CASSDYGTGSYEQYF.

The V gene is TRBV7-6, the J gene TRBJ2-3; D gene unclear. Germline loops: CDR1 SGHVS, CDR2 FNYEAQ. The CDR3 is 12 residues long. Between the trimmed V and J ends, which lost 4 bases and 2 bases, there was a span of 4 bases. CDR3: CASSSLTDTQYF. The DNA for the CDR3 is TGTGCCAGCAGCTCCCTCACAGATACGCAGTATTTT.

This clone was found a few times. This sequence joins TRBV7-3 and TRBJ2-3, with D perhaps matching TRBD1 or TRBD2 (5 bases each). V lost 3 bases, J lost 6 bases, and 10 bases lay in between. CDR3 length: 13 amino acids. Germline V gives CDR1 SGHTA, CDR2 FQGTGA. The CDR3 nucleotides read TGTGCCAGCAGCTTGGGATGGGGGGATACGCAGTATTTT. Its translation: CASSLGWGDTQYF.

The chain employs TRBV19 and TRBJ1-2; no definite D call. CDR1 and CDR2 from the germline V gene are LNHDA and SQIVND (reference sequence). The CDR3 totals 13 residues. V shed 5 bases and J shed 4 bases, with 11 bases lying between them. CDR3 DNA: TGTGCCAGTAGTCGCGGAACCTTCTATGGCTACACCTTC. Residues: CASSRGTFYGYTF.

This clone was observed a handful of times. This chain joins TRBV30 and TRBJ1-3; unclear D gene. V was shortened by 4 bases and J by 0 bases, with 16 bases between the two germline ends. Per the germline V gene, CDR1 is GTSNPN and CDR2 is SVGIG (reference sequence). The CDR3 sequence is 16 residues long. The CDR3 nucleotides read TGTGCCTGGACCGAGGGAGGGTTGGGCTCTGGAAACACCATATATTTT. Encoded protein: CAWTEGGLGSGNTIYF.

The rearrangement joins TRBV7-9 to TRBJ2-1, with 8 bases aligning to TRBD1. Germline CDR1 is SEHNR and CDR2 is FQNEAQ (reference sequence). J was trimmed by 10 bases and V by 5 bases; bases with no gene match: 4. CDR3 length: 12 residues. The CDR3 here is CASSPRDREQFF. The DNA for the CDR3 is TGTGCCAGCAGCCCCCGGGACAGGGAGCAGTTCTTC.

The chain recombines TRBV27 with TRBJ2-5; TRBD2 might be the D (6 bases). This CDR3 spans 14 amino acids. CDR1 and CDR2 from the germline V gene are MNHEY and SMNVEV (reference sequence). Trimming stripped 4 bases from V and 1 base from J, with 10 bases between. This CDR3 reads CASSSRGIQETQYF. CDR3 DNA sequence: TGTGCCAGCAGTTCTCGGGGGATCCAAGAGACCCAGTACTTC.

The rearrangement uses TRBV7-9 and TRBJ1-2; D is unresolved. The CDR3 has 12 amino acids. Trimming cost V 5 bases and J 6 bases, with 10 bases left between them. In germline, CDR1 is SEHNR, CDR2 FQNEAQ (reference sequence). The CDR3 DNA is TGTGCCAGCAGCCCGGGTCCTCATGGCTACACCTTC. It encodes CASSPGPHGYTF.

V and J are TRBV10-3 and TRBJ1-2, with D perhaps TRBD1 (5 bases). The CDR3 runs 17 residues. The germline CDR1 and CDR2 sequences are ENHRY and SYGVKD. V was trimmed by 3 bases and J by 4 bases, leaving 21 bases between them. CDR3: CAISDLAGGTSTYGYTF. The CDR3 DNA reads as TGTGCCATCAGTGACTTAGCTGGCGGGACCTCTACCTATGGCTACACCTTC.

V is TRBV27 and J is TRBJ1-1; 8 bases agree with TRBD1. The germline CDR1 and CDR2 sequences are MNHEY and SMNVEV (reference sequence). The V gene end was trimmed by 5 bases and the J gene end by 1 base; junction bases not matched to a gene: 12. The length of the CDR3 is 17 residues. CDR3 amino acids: CASSPRTGRIANTEAFF. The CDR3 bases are TGTGCCAGCAGTCCCAGGACAGGGCGGATCGCGAACACTGAAGCTTTCTTT.

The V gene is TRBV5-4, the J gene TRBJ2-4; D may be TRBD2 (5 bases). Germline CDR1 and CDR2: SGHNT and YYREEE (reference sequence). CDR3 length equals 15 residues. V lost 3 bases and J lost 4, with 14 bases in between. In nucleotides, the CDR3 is TGTGCCAGCAGCTCCGAAGGGCCGGGAAAAAACATTCAGTACTTC. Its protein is CASSSEGPGKNIQYF.

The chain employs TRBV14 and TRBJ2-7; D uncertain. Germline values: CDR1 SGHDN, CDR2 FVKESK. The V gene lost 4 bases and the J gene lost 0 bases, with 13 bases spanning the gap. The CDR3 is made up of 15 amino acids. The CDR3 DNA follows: TGTGCCAGCAGCCCAAGTTGGTTGTTCTCCTACGAGCAGTACTTC. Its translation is CASSPSWLFSYEQYF.

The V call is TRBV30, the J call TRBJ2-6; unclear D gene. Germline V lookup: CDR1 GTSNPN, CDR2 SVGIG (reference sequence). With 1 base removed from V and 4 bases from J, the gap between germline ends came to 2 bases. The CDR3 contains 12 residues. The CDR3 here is CAWSAGANVLTF. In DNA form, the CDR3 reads TGTGCCTGGAGTGCAGGGGCCAACGTCCTGACTTTC. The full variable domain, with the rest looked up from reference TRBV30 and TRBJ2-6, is SQTIHQWPATLVQPVGSPLSLECTVEGTSNPNLYWYRQAAGRGLQLLFYSVGIGQISSEVPQNLSASRPQDRQFILSSKKLLLSDSGFYLCAWSAGANVLTFGAGSRLTVL.

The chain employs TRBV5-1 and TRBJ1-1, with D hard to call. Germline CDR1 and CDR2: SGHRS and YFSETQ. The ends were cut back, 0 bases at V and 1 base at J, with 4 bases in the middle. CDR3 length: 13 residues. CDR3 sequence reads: CASSLVANTEAFF. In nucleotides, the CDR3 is TGCGCCAGCAGCTTGGTCGCGAACACTGAAGCTTTCTTT.

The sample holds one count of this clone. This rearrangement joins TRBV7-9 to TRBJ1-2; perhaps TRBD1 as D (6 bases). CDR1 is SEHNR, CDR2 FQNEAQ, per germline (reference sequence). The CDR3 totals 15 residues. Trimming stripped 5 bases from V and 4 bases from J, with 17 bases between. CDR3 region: CASSPADRPGYGYTF. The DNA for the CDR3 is TGTGCCAGCAGCCCAGCCGACAGGCCTGGCTATGGCTACACCTTC.

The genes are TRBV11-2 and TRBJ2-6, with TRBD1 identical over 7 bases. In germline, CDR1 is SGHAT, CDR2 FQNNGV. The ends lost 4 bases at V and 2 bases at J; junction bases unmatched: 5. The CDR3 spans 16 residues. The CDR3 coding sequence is TGTGCCAGCAGCTCCGACAGGGTGGCTGGGGCCAACGTCCTGACTTTC. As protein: CASSSDRVAGANVLTF. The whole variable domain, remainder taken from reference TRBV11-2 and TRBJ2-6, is EAGVAQSPRYKIIEKRQSVAFWCNPISGHATLYWYQQILGQGPKLLIQFQNNGVVDDSQLPKDRFSAERLKGVDSTLKIQPAKLEDSAVYLCASSSDRVAGANVLTFGAGSRLTVL.